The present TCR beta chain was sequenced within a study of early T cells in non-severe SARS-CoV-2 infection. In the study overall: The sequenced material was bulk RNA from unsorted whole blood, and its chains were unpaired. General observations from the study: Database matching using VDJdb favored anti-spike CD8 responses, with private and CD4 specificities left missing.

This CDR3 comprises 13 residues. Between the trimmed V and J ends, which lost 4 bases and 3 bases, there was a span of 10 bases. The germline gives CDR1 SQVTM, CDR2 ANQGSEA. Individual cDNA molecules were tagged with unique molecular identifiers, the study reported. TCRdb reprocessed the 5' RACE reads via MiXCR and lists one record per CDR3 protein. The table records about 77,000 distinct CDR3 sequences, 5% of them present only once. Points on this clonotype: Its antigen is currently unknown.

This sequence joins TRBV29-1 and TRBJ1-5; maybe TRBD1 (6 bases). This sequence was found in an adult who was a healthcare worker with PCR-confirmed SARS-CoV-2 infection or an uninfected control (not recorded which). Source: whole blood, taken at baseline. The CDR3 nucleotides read TGCAGCGTTGTGGACAGCTACAATCAGCCCCAGCATTTT. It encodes CSVVDSYNQPQHF.